One and the same sample provided the 25 T cell receptor beta chains below, sequenced in a study of cytomegalovirus exposure and HLA in healthy donors. Method: immunoSEQ multiplex PCR; TCRdb's copy keeps in-frame clones and lacks some. The sample includes hundreds of thousands of clones, approximately 80% seen only once; the top ten take more than 13%. Specimen: PBMCs. The receptors shown here come from a woman in her twenties or thirties in good health and CMV-seropositive.

The V gene is TRBV5-1, the J gene TRBJ2-7; TRBD2 aligns across 13 bases. The CDR3 contains 14 residues. Germline V gives CDR1 SGHRS, CDR2 YFSETQ. Trimming removed 4 bases from V and 7 bases from J; junction bases left unmatched: 5. As DNA, the CDR3 is TGCGCCAGCAGCACCGGACTAGCGGGAGTAGAGCAGTACTTC. Translating it yields CASSTGLAGVEQYF.

The V call is TRBV27, the J call TRBJ2-7, with 8 bases that match TRBD1. Trimming cost V 4 bases and J 5 bases; bases outside gene matches: 13. Germline CDR1 and CDR2: MNHEY and SMNVEV (reference sequence). The CDR3 runs to 16 residues. CDR3 amino acids: CASSSLIGQGVHEQYF. CDR3 nucleotides: TGTGCCAGCAGTTCGTTGATTGGACAGGGCGTCCACGAGCAGTACTTC.

This clone was counted between two and nine times. In nucleotides, the CDR3 is TGTGCCATCAGCAACGGGGGGGCTGATCAGCCCCAGCATTTT. Translation: CAISNGGADQPQHF. The chain joins TRBV10-3 to TRBJ1-5; D is perhaps TRBD1 (6 bases). The V gene lost 6 bases and the J gene lost 5 bases, with 14 bases spanning the gap. The CDR3 loop spans 14 amino acids. The germline gives CDR1 ENHRY, CDR2 SYGVKD.

This chain's CDR3 is CASSLGGKGDEQYF. The CDR3 region has the DNA TGTGCCAGCAGCCTTGGGGGGAAAGGCGACGAGCAGTACTTC. The chain links TRBV7-6 to TRBJ2-7; TRBD2 might be the D (6 bases). The CDR3 has 14 amino acids. Germline CDR1 is SGHVS and CDR2 is FNYEAQ. The germline V and J ends were trimmed by 5 bases and 5 bases, with 16 bases remaining between them.

The chain carries TRBV29-1 and TRBJ1-5; the D gene is possibly TRBD1 (5 bases). V lost 7 bases, J lost 1 base, and 8 bases lay in between. CDR3 length: 12 residues. CDR1 is SQVTM and CDR2 is ANQGSEA in the germline V gene. CDR3 loop: CSARGSNQPQHF. CDR3 sequence (DNA): TGCAGCGCCCGGGGGAGCAATCAGCCCCAGCATTTT.

The chain uses TRBV30 and TRBJ2-1; D could derive from TRBD1 or TRBD2 (5 bases each). The CDR3 is 14 residues long. Germline values: CDR1 GTSNPN, CDR2 SVGIG (reference sequence). V lost 3 bases and J 4 bases, leaving 13 bases between the germline ends. This CDR3 reads CAWSAAEGYNEQFF. The CDR3 DNA reads as TGTGCCTGGAGCGCCGCAGAGGGGTACAATGAGCAGTTCTTC. The whole variable domain, filled in from reference TRBV30 and TRBJ2-1, reads SQTIHQWPATLVQPVGSPLSLECTVEGTSNPNLYWYRQAAGRGLQLLFYSVGIGQISSEVPQNLSASRPQDRQFILSSKKLLLSDSGFYLCAWSAAEGYNEQFFGPGTRLTVL.

The chain combines TRBV27 with TRBJ2-1; 9 bases match TRBD2. Germline-derived CDR1 and CDR2 are MNHEY and SMNVEV (reference sequence). The CDR3 covers 15 residues. After removal of 5 bases from V and 5 bases from J, the junction contained 7 bases not matched to a gene. The CDR3 spells CASSIRLADHNEQFF. DNA of the CDR3: TGTGCCAGCAGTATCCGACTAGCGGACCACAATGAGCAGTTCTTC.

This chain uses TRBV9 with TRBJ2-1; no firm D call. The CDR3 covers 12 residues. Per the germline V gene, CDR1 is SGDLS and CDR2 is YYNGEE. The V and J ends lost 3 bases and 5 bases respectively, with 6 bases between them. The CDR3 reads CASSAEDNEQFF. CDR3 DNA sequence: TGTGCCAGCAGCGCCGAAGACAATGAGCAGTTCTTC.

The sample holds one count of this clone. J is TRBJ2-1 and V is TRBV28, with D possibly TRBD2 on 5 matching bases. This CDR3 comprises 13 residues. Trimming removed 2 bases at V and 4 bases at J, with 6 bases between. From germline, CDR1 is MDHEN and CDR2 SYDVKM. The CDR3 DNA reads TGTGCCAGCAGTTTACCGGGGTACAATGAGCAGTTCTTC. Translated, it gives CASSLPGYNEQFF.

The chain carries TRBV30 and TRBJ1-2, with D unresolved. The V end was cut by 2 bases, the J end by 3 bases, with 13 bases between. Looked up from germline, CDR1 is GTSNPN and CDR2 is SVGIG (reference sequence). The length of the CDR3 is 14 residues. DNA for the CDR3: TGTGCCTGGAGTTATCGTTCGACGGACTATGGCTACACCTTC. Its protein is CAWSYRSTDYGYTF.

This chain connects TRBV5-6 to TRBJ2-1, with D perhaps being TRBD1 or TRBD2 (5 bases each). The CDR3 has 14 residues. Germline CDR1 is SGHDT and CDR2 is YYEEEE. Between the trimmed V and J ends, which lost 4 bases and 6 bases, there was a span of 14 bases. Written as DNA, the CDR3 is TGTGCCAGCAGCCCGGGACCCGGCCCCAATGAGCAGTTCTTC. Its translation is CASSPGPGPNEQFF.

This clone was observed a few times. The rearrangement joins TRBV25-1 to TRBJ2-7; D remains unclear. Germline V gene data show CDR1 as MGHDK and CDR2 as SYGVNS. V was clipped by 9 bases and J by 6 bases, with 18 bases between them. This CDR3 comprises 13 residues. DNA of the CDR3: TGTGCCAGTCGGACGAGTGGTTCGGGCGAGCAGTACTTC. It codes for CASRTSGSGEQYF.

This chain connects TRBV11-1 to TRBJ2-3, with D unresolved. This CDR3 is 15 amino acids long. V was trimmed by 1 base and J by 6 bases, leaving 14 bases between them. Germline-derived CDR1 and CDR2 are SGHAT and FQDESV (reference sequence). The CDR3 loop reads CASSLGSWAVDTQYF. The CDR3 region has the DNA TGTGCCAGCAGCTTAGGTTCTTGGGCAGTGGATACGCAGTATTTT.

V gene TRBV7-2 combines with J gene TRBJ2-3, with 7 nucleotides matching TRBD2. The V gene's germline CDR1 is SGHTA and CDR2 FQGNSA. J was trimmed by 0 bases and V by 1 base; bases with no gene match: 7. This CDR3 spans 17 amino acids. CDR3 amino acids: CASSLVFLAASTDTQYF. The CDR3, as DNA: TGTGCCAGCAGCTTAGTGTTCCTAGCGGCTAGCACAGATACGCAGTATTTT.

The chain employs TRBV13 and TRBJ2-7; 7 bases fit TRBD2. Germline V gene data show CDR1 as PRHDT and CDR2 as FYEKMQ (reference sequence). Unmatched junction bases numbered 3, after V lost 2 bases and J lost 2 bases. The CDR3 covers 14 residues. The CDR3 bases are TGTGCCAGCAGCTTAAAGCGGGGAACCTACGAGCAGTACTTC. Translating gives CASSLKRGTYEQYF.

This clone was observed a single time. The rearrangement links TRBV27 to TRBJ2-1; a possible D gene is TRBD2 (6 bases). Germline V gene data show CDR1 as MNHEY and CDR2 as SMNVEV (reference sequence). The V and J ends lost 6 bases and 7 bases respectively, with 13 bases between them. The CDR3 has 13 residues. CDR3 region: CASRNAGGNEQFF. CDR3 DNA: TGTGCCAGCAGGAACGCTGGGGGGAATGAGCAGTTCTTC.

This clone was recorded once. The CDR3 DNA follows: TGTGCCAGCAGCTTGTCAGGTTTTGAGTTACGCACTGAAGCTTTCTTT. Translation: CASSLSGFELRTEAFF. The chain uses TRBV5-6 and TRBJ1-1, with no clear D. Germline-derived CDR1 and CDR2 are SGHDT and YYEEEE. The ends were cut back, 1 base at V and 4 bases at J, with 17 bases in the middle. CDR3 size: 16 residues. Combining the CDR3 with reference TRBV5-6 and TRBJ1-1 gives the whole variable domain DAGVTQSPTHLIKTRGQQVTLRCSPKSGHDTVSWYQQALGQGPQFIFQYYEEEERQRGNFPDRFSGHQFPNYSSELNVNALLLGDSALYLCASSLSGFELRTEAFFGQGTRLTVV.

The chain uses TRBV4-1 and TRBJ2-7, with D perhaps TRBD2 (6 bases). From germline, CDR1 is MGHRA and CDR2 YSYEKL. The V end was cut by 1 base, the J end by 1 base, with 14 bases between. The CDR3 contains 16 residues. The chain's CDR3 is CASSQARPGASYEQYF. CDR3 coding DNA: TGCGCCAGCAGCCAAGCCCGCCCGGGAGCTTCCTACGAGCAGTACTTC.

The V gene is TRBV6-5, the J gene TRBJ1-1; D perhaps matches TRBD1 (5 bases). Germline V lookup: CDR1 MNHEY, CDR2 SVGAGI. The CDR3 runs to 15 residues. Trimming shortened V by 2 bases and J by 4 bases, and 14 bases separated the two germline ends. The CDR3 coding sequence is TGTGCCAGCAGTTACGGGACTCCTACGGGCACTGAAGCTTTCTTT. This translates into CASSYGTPTGTEAFF.

The J gene is TRBJ1-2, the V gene TRBV29-1; D is perhaps TRBD1 (5 bases). There are 11 residues in the CDR3. V lost 6 bases to trimming and J lost 8 bases, with 13 bases between them. Germline CDR1 SQVTM, CDR2 ANQGSEA. The CDR3 nucleotides read TGCAGCGTCGGGGCTGGGTCGGGCTACACCTTC. Translated: CSVGAGSGYTF.

The chain has TRBV6-1 and TRBJ2-4; no clear D gene. Germline V lookup: CDR1 MNHNS, CDR2 SASEGT. V was shortened by 9 bases and J by 3 bases, with 6 bases between the two germline ends. There are 11 residues in the CDR3. The CDR3 DNA follows: TGTGCCAGTTATTACAAAAACATTCAGTACTTC. Translated, it gives CASYYKNIQYF.

The gene calls are TRBV7-2 and TRBJ1-2, with 7 positions matching TRBD1. Germline-derived CDR1 and CDR2 are SGHTA and FQGNSA. CDR3 length: 15 amino acids. The V segment lost 5 bases and the J segment 7 bases; nucleotides outside the gene matches: 13. CDR3 in DNA: TGTGCCAGCAGCACTTACAGGGGAGCGTTTGGTGGCTACACCTTC. Translated: CASSTYRGAFGGYTF.

The chain is built from TRBV19 and TRBJ1-1, with D possibly matching TRBD1 (5 bases). The germline gives CDR1 LNHDA, CDR2 SQIVND (reference sequence). This CDR3 region has 14 residues. V gave up 7 bases and J gave up 0 bases, with 12 bases separating them. The CDR3 sequence: CASTATALNTEAFF. The CDR3 DNA reads as TGTGCCAGTACCGCGACAGCCCTGAACACTGAAGCTTTCTTT. Full variable domain (remainder filled in from reference TRBV19 and TRBJ1-1): DGGITQSPKYLFRKEGQNVTLSCEQNLNHDAMYWYRQDPGQGLRLIYYSQIVNDFQKGDIAEGYSVSREKKESFPLTVTSAQKNPTAFYLCASTATALNTEAFFGQGTRLTVV.

This clone has only one observation. V gene TRBV11-2 combines with J gene TRBJ2-7; TRBD2 matches 9 bases. Germline trimming cut 3 bases from V and 4 bases from J; bases unmatched to any gene: 13. CDR3 length: 17 residues. Per the germline V gene, CDR1 is SGHAT and CDR2 is FQNNGV. This CDR3 reads CASSFTATTSGFYEQYF. CDR3 nucleotide sequence: TGTGCCAGCAGCTTCACCGCAACGACTAGCGGATTTTACGAGCAGTACTTC.

This clone turned up a few times. The chain has TRBV29-1 and TRBJ1-5; D gene unclear. The V gene's germline CDR1 is SQVTM and CDR2 ANQGSEA. Trimming shortened V by 6 bases and J by 5 bases, and 14 bases separated the two germline ends. There are 13 residues in the CDR3. In DNA form, the CDR3 reads TGCAGCGTCACAAGAGGGCCCGATCAGCCCCAGCATTTT. Protein product: CSVTRGPDQPQHF.